This TCR beta chain was found in a study of blood T cell repertoires in COVID-19. This table comes from immunoSEQ multiplex PCR, and its TCRdb copy is limited to in-frame clones, with some not included. This table holds hundreds of thousands of clones, around 85% found once. The V gene end was trimmed by 1 base and the J gene end by 5 bases; junction bases not matched to a gene: 10. This CDR3 spans 17 amino acids. Looked up from germline, CDR1 is LGHDT and CDR2 is YNNKEL (reference sequence). This TCR was recovered from a woman of 80 years or more with acute or convalescent COVID-19. Sequencing was carried out using peripheral blood. The V call is TRBV3-1 (or the pseudogene TRBV3-2), the J call TRBJ2-3; 9 bases are a match to TRBD2. This chain's CDR3 is CASSQARAGGGIDTQYF. The CDR3 bases are TGTGCCAGCAGCCAAGCAAGAGCGGGGGGCGGGATAGATACGCAGTATTTT.